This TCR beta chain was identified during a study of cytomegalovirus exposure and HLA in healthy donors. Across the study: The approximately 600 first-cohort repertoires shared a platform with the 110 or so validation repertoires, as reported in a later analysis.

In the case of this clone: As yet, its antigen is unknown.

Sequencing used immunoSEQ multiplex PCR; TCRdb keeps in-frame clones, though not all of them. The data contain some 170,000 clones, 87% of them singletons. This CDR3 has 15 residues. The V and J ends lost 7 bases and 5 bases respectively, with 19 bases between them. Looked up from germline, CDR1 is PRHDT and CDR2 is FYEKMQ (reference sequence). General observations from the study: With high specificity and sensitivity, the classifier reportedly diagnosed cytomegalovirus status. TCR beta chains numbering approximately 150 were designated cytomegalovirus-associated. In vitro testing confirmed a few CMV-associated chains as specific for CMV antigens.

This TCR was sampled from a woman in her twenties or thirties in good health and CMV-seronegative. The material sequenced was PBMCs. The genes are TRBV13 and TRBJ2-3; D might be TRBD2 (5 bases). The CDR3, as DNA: TGTGCCAGCACCTCCTGGGAGAGAGTGAGAGATACGCAGTATTTT. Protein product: CASTSWERVRDTQYF.